This TCR beta chain came from a study of response to subunit inactivated influenza vaccine. The CDR3 runs to 15 residues. Germline V lookup: CDR1 SGHTA, CDR2 FQGNSA. V lost 5 bases to trimming and J lost 5 bases; unmatched junction nucleotides: 9. Of note for this clonotype: Its antigen is unidentified.

Overall study results and limits: Authors suggested each seasonal flu vaccination may recruit only limited numbers of new T cells.

MiXCR, run by TCRdb on the RT-PCR reads, gives a single entry per CDR3 protein. This table has around 760,000 distinct CDR3 sequences, over 11% appearing once. The specimen was PBMCs from blood, collected 14 to 15 days before vaccination. This receptor was identified in a man in his forties or fifties who received an inactivated influenza vaccine. This chain uses TRBV7-2 with TRBJ1-2, with 9 bases matching TRBD1. CDR3 DNA: TGTGCCAGCAGCCCCAACCCGGACAGGGGTTATGGCTACACCTTC. Its protein product is CASSPNPDRGYGYTF.